These T cell receptor beta chains were read from a single sample in a study of resident and recirculating memory T cells in vitiligo. Some clones are missing from TCRdb's copy, which holds only in-frame ones; the method was immunoSEQ multiplex PCR. The sample gives roughly 80,000 clones, roughly 94% of which show up once; more than 5% is in the top ten. Sequenced input: blood. Receptor source: a male donor with vitiligo. Each CDR3 is given with its conserved first and last residue. D genes are given only for firm matches. Size values are once, few and many counts, or a class for expanded clones, and some rows have none.

TRBJ2-3 | NA | TRBV5-1 | NA | CASSLGGRFGDTQYF | TGCGCCAGCAGCTTGGGGGGGCGATTTGGGGATACGCAGTATTTT
TRBJ2-1 | NA | TRBV6-4 | TRBD2 | CASSDGTSGTNEQFF | TGTGCCAGCAGTGACGGGACTAGCGGGACTAATGAGCAGTTCTTC
TRBJ2-5 | NA | TRBV5-1 | NA | CASSLTFQETQYF | TGCGCCAGCAGCTTGACTTTCCAAGAGACCCAGTACTTC
TRBJ2-1 | NA | TRBV7-3 | TRBD2 | CASSPRGLAGGNEQFF | TGTGCCAGCAGCCCCCGTGGGCTAGCGGGAGGGAATGAGCAGTTCTTC
TRBJ2-7 | NA | TRBV19 | NA | CASSIFGGRYEQYF | TGTGCCAGTAGTATTTTCGGGGGGCGGTACGAGCAGTACTTC
TRBJ2-7 | NA | TRBV28 | NA | CASSFREQYF | TGTGCCAGCAGTTTCAGGGAGCAGTACTTC
TRBJ2-5 | NA | TRBV19 | NA | CATRPGGKTQYF | TGTGCCACAAGACCTGGCGGGAAGACCCAGTACTTC
TRBJ2-7 | once | TRBV5-1 | TRBD2 | CASRRTASGYEQYF | TGCGCCAGCCGGCGTACCGCTAGCGGCTACGAGCAGTACTTC
TRBJ2-1 | NA | TRBV7-9 | TRBD2 | CASSDTSGRSYNEQFF | TGTGCCAGCAGCGATACTAGCGGGCGTTCCTACAATGAGCAGTTCTTC
TRBJ1-5 | NA | TRBV6-5 | NA | CASSSGFGQPQHF | TGTGCCAGCAGCTCAGGTTTTGGGCAGCCCCAGCATTTT